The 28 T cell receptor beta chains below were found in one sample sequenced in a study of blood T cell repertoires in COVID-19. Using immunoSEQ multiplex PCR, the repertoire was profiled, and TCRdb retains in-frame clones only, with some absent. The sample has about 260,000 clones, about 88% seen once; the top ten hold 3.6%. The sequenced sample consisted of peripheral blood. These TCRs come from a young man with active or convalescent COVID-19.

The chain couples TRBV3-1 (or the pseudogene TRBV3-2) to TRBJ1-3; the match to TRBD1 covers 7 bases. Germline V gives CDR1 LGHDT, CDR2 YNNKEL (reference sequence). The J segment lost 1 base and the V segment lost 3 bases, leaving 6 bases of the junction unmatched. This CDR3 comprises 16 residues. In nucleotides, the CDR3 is TGTGCCAGCAGCCACAACAGGGGAAGGTCTGGAAACACCATATATTTT. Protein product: CASSHNRGRSGNTIYF.

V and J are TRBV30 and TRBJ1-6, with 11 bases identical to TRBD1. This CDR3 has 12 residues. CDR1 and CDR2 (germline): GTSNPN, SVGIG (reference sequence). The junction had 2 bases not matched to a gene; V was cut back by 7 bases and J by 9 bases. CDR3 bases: TGTGCCTCGGACAGGGGGCTTTCACCCCTCCACTTT. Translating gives CASDRGLSPLHF.

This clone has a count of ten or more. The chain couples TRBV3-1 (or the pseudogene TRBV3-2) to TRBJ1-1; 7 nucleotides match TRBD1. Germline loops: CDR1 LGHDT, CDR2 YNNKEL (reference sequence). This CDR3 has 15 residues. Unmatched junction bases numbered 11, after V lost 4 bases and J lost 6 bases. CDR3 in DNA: TGTGCCAGCAGCCCCCACCTCGTAGGGGGCTCTGAAGCTTTCTTT. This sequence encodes CASSPHLVGGSEAFF.

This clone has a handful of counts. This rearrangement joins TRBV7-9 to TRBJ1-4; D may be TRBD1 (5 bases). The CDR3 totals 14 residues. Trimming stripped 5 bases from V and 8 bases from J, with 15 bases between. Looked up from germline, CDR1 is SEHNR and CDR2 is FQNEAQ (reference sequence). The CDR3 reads CASSLTDQGEKLFF. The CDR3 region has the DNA TGTGCCAGCAGCCTCACGGACCAGGGAGAAAAACTGTTTTTT. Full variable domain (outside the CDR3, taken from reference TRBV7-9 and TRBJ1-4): DTGVSQNPRHKITKRGQNVTFRCDPISEHNRLYWYRQTLGQGPEFLTYFQNEAQLEKSRLLSDRFSAERPKGSFSTLEIQRTEQGDSAMYLCASSLTDQGEKLFFGSGTQLSVL.

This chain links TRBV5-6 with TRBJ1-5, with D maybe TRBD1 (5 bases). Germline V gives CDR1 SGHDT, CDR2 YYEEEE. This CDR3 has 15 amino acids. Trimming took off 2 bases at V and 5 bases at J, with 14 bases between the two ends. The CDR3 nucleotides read TGTGCCAGCAGCTTCCGACTCGGGGGAGATCAGCCCCAGCATTTT. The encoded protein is CASSFRLGGDQPQHF. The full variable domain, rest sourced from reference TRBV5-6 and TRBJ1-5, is DAGVTQSPTHLIKTRGQQVTLRCSPKSGHDTVSWYQQALGQGPQFIFQYYEEEERQRGNFPDRFSGHQFPNYSSELNVNALLLGDSALYLCASSFRLGGDQPQHFGDGTRLSIL.

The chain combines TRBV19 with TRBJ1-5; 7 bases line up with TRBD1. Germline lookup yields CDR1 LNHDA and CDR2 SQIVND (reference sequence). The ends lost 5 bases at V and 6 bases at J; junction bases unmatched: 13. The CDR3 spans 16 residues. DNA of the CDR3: TGTGCCAGTAGTTTGTCGACAGGGCTTACGGGTCAGCCCCAGCATTTT. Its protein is CASSLSTGLTGQPQHF.

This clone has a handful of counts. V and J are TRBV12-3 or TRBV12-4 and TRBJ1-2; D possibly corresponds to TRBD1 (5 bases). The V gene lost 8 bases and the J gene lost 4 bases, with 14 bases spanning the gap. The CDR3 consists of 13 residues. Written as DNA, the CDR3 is TGTGCCAGCTGGAGGGGATCCGGCTATGGCTACACCTTC. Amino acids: CASWRGSGYGYTF.

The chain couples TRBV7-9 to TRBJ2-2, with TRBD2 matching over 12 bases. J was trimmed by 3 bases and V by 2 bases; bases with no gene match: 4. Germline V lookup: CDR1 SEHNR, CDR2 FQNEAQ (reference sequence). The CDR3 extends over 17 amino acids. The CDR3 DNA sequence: TGTGCCAGCAGCTTAACCCGACTAGCGGGGGACACCGGGGAGCTGTTTTTT. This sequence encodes CASSLTRLAGDTGELFF. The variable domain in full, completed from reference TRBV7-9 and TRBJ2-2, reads DTGVSQNPRHKITKRGQNVTFRCDPISEHNRLYWYRQTLGQGPEFLTYFQNEAQLEKSRLLSDRFSAERPKGSFSTLEIQRTEQGDSAMYLCASSLTRLAGDTGELFFGEGSRLTVL.

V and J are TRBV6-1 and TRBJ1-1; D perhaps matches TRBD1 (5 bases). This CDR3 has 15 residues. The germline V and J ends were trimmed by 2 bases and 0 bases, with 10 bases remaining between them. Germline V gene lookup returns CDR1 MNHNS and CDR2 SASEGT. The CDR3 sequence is CASSESGAVNTEAFF. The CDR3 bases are TGTGCCAGCAGTGAAAGCGGGGCAGTGAACACTGAAGCTTTCTTT.

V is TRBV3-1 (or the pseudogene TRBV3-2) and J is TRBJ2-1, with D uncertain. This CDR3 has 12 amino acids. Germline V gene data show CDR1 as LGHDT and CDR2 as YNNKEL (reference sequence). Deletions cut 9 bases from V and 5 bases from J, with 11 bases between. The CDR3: CASEARNNEQFF. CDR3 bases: TGTGCCAGTGAGGCGAGAAACAATGAGCAGTTCTTC.

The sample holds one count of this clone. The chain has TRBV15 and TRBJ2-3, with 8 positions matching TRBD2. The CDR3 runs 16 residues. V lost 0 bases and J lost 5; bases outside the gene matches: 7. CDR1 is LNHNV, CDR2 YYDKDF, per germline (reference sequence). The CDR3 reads CATSRDPSGGGDTQYF. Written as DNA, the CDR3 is TGTGCCACCAGCAGAGATCCGAGCGGGGGTGGAGATACGCAGTATTTT. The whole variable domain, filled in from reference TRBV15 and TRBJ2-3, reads DAMVIQNPRYQVTQFGKPVTLSCSQTLNHNVMYWYQQKSSQAPKLLFHYYDKDFNNEADTPDNFQSRRPNTSFCFLDIRSPGLGDTAMYLCATSRDPSGGGDTQYFGPGTRLTVL.

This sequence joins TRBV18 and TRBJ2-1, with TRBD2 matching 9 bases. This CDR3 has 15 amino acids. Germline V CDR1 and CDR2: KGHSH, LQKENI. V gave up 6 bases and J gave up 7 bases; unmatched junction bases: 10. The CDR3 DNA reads TGTGCCAGCTCCCCCACGCTAGCGGGGATTAATGAGCAGTTCTTC. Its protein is CASSPTLAGINEQFF.

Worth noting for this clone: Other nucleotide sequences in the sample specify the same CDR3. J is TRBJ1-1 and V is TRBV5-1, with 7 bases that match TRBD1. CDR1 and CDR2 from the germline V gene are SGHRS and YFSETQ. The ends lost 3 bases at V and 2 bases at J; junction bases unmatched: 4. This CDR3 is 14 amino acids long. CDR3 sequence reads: CASSSGTANTEAFF. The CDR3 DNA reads TGCGCCAGCAGCTCCGGGACAGCAAACACTGAAGCTTTCTTT. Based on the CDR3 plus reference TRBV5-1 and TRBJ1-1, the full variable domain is KAGVTQTPRYLIKTRGQQVTLSCSPISGHRSVSWYQQTPGQGLQFLFEYFSETQRNKGNFPGRFSGRQFSNSRSEMNVSTLELGDSALYLCASSSGTANTEAFFGQGTRLTVV.

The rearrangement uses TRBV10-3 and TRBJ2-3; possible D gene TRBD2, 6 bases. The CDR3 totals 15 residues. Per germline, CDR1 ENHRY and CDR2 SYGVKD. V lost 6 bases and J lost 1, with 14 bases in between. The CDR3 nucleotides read TGTGCCATCAGGGAACAAGGGAGGCGCACAGATACGCAGTATTTT. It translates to CAIREQGRRTDTQYF.

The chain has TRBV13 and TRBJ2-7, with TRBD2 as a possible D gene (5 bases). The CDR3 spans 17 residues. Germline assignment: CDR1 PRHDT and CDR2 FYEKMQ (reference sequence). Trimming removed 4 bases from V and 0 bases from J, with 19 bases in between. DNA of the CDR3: TGTGCCAGCAGCTCCACCCCTTGGACTGAATTCTCCTACGAGCAGTACTTC. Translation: CASSSTPWTEFSYEQYF.

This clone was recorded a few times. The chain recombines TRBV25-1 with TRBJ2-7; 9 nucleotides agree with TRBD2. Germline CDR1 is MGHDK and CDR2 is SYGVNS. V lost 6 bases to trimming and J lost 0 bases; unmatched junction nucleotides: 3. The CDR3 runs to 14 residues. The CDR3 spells CASSSSGTSYEQYF. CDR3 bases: TGTGCCAGCAGCTCTAGCGGGACCTCCTACGAGCAGTACTTC.

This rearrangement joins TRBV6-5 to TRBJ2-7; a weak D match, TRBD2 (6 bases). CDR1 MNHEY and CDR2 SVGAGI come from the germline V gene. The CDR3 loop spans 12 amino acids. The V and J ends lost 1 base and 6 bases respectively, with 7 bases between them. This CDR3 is CASSYLRGEQYF. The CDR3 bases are TGTGCCAGCAGTTACTTGCGGGGCGAGCAGTACTTC.

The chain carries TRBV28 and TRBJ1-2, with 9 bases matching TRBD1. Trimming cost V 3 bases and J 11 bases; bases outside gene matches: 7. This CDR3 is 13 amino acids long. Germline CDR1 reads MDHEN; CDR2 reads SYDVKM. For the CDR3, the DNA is TGTGCCAGCAGTTTGACGGACAGGGGTGGTTACACCTTC. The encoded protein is CASSLTDRGGYTF.

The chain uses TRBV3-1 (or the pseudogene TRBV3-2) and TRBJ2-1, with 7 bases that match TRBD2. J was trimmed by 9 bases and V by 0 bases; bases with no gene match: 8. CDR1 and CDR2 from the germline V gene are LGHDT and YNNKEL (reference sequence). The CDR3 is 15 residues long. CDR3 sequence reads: CASSQEGTGGSEQFF. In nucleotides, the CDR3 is TGTGCCAGCAGCCAAGAAGGGACCGGGGGGTCTGAGCAGTTCTTC.

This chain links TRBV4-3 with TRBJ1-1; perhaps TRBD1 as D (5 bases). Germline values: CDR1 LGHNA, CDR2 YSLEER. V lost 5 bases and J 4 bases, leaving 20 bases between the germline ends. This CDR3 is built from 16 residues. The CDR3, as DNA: TGCGCCAGCAGCGCCCGGACCGGACAATGGGGCACTGAAGCTTTCTTT. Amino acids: CASSARTGQWGTEAFF.

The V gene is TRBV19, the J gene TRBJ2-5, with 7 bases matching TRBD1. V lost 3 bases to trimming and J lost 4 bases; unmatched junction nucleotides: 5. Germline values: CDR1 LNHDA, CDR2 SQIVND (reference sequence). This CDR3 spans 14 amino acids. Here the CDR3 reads CASSIRSGGETQYF. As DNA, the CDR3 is TGTGCCAGTAGTATTAGGTCAGGGGGAGAGACCCAGTACTTC.

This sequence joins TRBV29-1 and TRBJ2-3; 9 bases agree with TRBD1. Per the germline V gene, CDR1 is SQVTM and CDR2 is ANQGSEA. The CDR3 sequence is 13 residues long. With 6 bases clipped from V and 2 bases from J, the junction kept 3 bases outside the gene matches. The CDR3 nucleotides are TGCAGCGTCGACAGGGGGAACACAGATACGCAGTATTTT. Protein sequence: CSVDRGNTDTQYF.

The CDR3 loop reads CASSERQGSNQPQHF. CDR3 coding DNA: TGTGCCAGCAGTGAGAGACAGGGAAGCAATCAGCCCCAGCATTTT. The chain has TRBV2 and TRBJ1-5; 7 nucleotides align to TRBD1. Trimming took 3 bases from V and 1 from J; bases not matched to a gene: 3. This CDR3 region has 15 residues. Germline CDR1 reads SNHLY; CDR2 reads FYNNEI. Full variable domain (remainder filled in from reference TRBV2 and TRBJ1-5): EPEVTQTPSHQVTQMGQEVILRCVPISNHLYFYWYRQILGQKVEFLVSFYNNEISEKSEIFDDQFSVERPDGSNFTLKIRSTKLEDSAMYFCASSERQGSNQPQHFGDGTRLSIL.

CDR3 nucleotides: TGCGCCAGCAGCCAAGATCTAGCGAGGAGCTCCTACGAGCAGTACTTC. Protein product: CASSQDLARSSYEQYF. The rearrangement joins TRBV4-1 to TRBJ2-7; maybe TRBD2 (6 bases). Trimming removed 0 bases at V and 0 bases at J, with 12 bases between. Germline-derived CDR1 and CDR2 are MGHRA and YSYEKL. The CDR3 totals 16 residues.

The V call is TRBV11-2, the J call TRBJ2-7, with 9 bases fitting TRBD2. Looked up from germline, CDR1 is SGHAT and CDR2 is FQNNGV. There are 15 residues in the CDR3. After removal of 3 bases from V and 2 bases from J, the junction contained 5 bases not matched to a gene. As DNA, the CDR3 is TGTGCCAGCAGCTTGGTCGCTAGCGGGGCCTACGAGCAGTACTTC. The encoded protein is CASSLVASGAYEQYF.

The CDR3 DNA reads as TGCGCCAGCAGCTCGGGACAGTCCAATTCACCCCTCCACTTT. Amino acids: CASSSGQSNSPLHF. The chain uses TRBV5-1 and TRBJ1-6; 7 bases line up with TRBD1. The CDR3 runs to 14 residues. V lost 3 bases, J lost 7 bases, and 4 bases stayed unmatched. Germline V gene lookup returns CDR1 SGHRS and CDR2 YFSETQ.

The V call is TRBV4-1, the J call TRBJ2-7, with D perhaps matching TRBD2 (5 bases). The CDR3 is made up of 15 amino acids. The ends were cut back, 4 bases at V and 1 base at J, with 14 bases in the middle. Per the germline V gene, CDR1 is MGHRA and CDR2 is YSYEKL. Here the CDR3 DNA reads TGCGCCAGCAGCCGAGAGATACGGGGTTCCTACGAGCAGTACTTC. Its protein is CASSREIRGSYEQYF.

The CDR3 here is CASSRTRNEKLFF. The DNA for the CDR3 is TGTGCCAGCAGCCGGACACGTAATGAAAAACTGTTTTTT. V gene TRBV3-1 (or the pseudogene TRBV3-2) combines with J gene TRBJ1-4; tentative D call: TRBD1 (5 bases). This CDR3 region has 13 residues. CDR1 LGHDT and CDR2 YNNKEL come from the germline V gene (reference sequence). V gave up 4 bases and J gave up 4 bases, with 7 bases separating them.